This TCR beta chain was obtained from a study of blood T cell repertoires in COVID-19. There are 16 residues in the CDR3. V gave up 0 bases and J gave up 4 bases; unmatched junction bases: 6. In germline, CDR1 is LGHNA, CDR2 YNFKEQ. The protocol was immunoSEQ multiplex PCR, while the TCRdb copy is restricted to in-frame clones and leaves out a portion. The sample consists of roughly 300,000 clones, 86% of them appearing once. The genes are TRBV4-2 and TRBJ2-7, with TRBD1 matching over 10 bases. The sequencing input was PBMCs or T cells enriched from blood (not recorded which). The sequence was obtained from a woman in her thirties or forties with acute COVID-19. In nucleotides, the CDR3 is TGTGCCAGCAGCCAAGAGGGGACAGGGGCTTTTTACGAGCAGTACTTC. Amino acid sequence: CASSQEGTGAFYEQYF.